This paragraph covers one TCR beta chain sequence. Trimming removed 7 bases from V and 4 bases from J, with 13 bases in between. CDR3 length: 13 amino acids. Germline CDR1 SNHLY, CDR2 FYNNEI. These data are taken from a study of blood T cell repertoires in COVID-19. Generated by immunoSEQ multiplex PCR, the TCRdb table keeps only in-frame clones and is missing some. The data show 110,000 to 150,000 clones, approximately 88% seen once. The J gene is TRBJ1-1, the V gene TRBV2; maybe TRBD1 (6 bases). The clonotype comes from a man aged 35 to 55 with acute COVID-19. Input material: PBMCs or T cells enriched from blood (not recorded which). The CDR3 coding sequence is TGTGCCAGCATGAGGGAGGGGGGCACTGAAGCTTTCTTT. This gives the protein CASMREGGTEAFF.